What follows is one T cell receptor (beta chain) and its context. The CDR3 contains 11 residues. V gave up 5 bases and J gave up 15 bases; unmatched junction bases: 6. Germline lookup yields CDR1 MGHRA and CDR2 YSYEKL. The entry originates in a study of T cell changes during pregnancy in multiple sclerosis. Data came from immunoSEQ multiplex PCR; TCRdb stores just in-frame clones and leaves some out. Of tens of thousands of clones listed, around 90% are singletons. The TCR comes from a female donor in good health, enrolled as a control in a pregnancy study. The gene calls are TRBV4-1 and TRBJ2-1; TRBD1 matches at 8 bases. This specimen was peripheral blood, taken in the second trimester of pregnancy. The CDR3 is CASSKDRVPFF. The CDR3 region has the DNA TGCGCCAGCAGCAAGGACAGGGTCCCGTTCTTC.